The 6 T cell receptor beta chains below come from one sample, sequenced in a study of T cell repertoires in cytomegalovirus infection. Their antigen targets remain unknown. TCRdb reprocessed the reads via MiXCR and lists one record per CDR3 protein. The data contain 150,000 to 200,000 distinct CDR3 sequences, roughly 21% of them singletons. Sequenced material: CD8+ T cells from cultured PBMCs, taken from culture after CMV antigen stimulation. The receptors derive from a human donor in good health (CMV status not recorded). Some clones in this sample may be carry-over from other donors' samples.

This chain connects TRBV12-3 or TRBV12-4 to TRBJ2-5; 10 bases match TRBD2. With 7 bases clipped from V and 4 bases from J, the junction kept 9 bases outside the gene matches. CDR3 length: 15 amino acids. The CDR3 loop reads CASTPRGLARETQYF. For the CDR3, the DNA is TGTGCCAGCACCCCCCGGGGACTAGCGAGAGAGACCCAGTACTTC.

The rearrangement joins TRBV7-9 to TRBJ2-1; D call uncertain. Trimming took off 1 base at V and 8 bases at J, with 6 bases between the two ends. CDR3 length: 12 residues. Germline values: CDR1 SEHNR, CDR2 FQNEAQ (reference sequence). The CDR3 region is CASSLVDYEQFF. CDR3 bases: TGTGCCAGCAGCTTAGTTGACTATGAGCAGTTCTTC.

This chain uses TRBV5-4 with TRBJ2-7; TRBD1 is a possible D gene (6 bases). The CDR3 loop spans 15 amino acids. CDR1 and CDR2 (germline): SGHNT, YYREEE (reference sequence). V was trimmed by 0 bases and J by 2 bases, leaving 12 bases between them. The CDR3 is CASSLEGHTPYEQYF. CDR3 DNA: TGTGCCAGCAGCTTGGAGGGACATACCCCCTACGAGCAGTACTTC.

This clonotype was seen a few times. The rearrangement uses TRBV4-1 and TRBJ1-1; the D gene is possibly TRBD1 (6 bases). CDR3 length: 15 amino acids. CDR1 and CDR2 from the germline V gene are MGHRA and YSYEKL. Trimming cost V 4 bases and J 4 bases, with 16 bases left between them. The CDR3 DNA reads TGCGCCAGCAGCCCAACTAGGGGGGGGACCACTGAAGCTTTCTTT. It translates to CASSPTRGGTTEAFF.

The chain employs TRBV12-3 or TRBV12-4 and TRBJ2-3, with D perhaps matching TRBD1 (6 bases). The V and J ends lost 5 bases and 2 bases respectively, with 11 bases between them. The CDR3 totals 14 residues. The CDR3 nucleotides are TGTGCCAGCAGTGGAACAGGGCCCACAGATACGCAGTATTTT. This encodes CASSGTGPTDTQYF.

In nucleotides, the CDR3 is TGTGCCAGCAGTTACTCCAGATATCCCTACGAGCAGTACTTC. Protein sequence: CASSYSRYPYEQYF. This sequence joins TRBV6-2 or TRBV6-3 and TRBJ2-7; the D is unclear. Germline V lookup: CDR1 MNHEY, CDR2 SVGEGT. This CDR3 is built from 14 residues. Trimming stripped 0 bases from V and 2 bases from J, with 8 bases between.